The clone carrying this TCR beta chain was observed a few times. In TCRdb, the 5' RACE reads were re-called with MiXCR into one record per CDR3 protein. The sample holds 380,000 or so distinct CDR3 sequences, about an eighth seen once. This specimen comes from a study of T-cell memory formation after mild COVID-19. V was clipped by 5 bases and J by 2 bases; unmatched bases: 10. The CDR3 sequence is 16 residues long. Looked up from germline, CDR1 is DFQATT and CDR2 is SNEGSKA (reference sequence). Input material: PBMCs or a T cell subset sorted from them (not recorded which). The receptor comes from a man between 18 and 29 years old who had mild COVID-19 (a few samples of this study predate the infection). Cell type and time point are not known. V and J are TRBV20-1 and TRBJ2-1, with 9 bases aligning to TRBD1. This CDR3 is CSAPGQGILTYNEQFF. CDR3 nucleotide sequence: TGCAGTGCTCCCGGACAGGGGATTTTAACCTACAATGAGCAGTTCTTC.